This T cell receptor beta chain was identified in a study of graft-versus-host responses after intestinal transplantation. About the study: Grafts were multivisceral, liver-intestinal, or isolated intestinal. Findings of the study overall: Present in recipient marrow, GvH clones included some that appeared first in ileum or blood.

With 3 bases removed from V and 8 bases from J, the gap between germline ends came to 13 bases. There are 13 residues in the CDR3. Germline loops: CDR1 SGHAT, CDR2 FQNNGV. About this clone: Its matching antigen is unknown.

Generated by immunoSEQ multiplex PCR, the TCRdb table keeps only in-frame clones and is missing some. This table has about 100,000 clones, roughly nine tenths appearing once. The V gene is TRBV11-2, the J gene TRBJ1-1; no reliable D call. The TCR was taken from a human donor who was the organ donor for an intestinal transplant. The sample was unstimulated CD4+ T cells sorted from spleen or lymph node cells, taken before transplant. The CDR3, as DNA: TGTGCCAGCAGCTTCACCTTTGATACCGAAGCTTTCTTT. Translation: CASSFTFDTEAFF.